The T cell receptor beta chain under discussion was sequenced for a study of T cell repertoires in cytomegalovirus infection. TCRdb passed the reads through MiXCR, listing each CDR3 protein once. Of roughly 150,000 distinct CDR3 sequences in the sample, roughly a quarter were seen once. This CDR3 is 15 amino acids long. The germline V gene encodes CDR1 SGHVS and CDR2 FQNEAQ. Trimming left V 2 bases short and J 1 base short, with 11 bases between. This clonotype came up a few times. Sequencing used PBMCs. The chain employs TRBV7-8 and TRBJ1-1; D is ambiguous. This clonotype was obtained from a human donor in good health (CMV status not recorded). Some clones in this sample may be carry-over from other donors' samples. CDR3 amino acids: CASSLRRHRNTEAFF. The CDR3 DNA sequence: TGTGCCAGCAGCTTACGGCGACATCGGAACACTGAAGCTTTCTTT.